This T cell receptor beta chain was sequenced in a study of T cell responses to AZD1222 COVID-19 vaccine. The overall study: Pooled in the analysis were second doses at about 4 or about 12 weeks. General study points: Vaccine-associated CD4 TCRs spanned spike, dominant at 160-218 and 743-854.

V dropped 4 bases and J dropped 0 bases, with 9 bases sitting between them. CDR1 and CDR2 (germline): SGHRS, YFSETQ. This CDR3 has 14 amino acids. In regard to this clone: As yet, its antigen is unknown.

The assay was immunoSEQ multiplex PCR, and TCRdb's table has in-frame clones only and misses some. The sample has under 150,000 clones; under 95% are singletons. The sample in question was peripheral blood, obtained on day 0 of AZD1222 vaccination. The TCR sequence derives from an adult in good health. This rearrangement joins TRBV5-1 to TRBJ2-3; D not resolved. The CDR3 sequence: CASSPSTSTDTQYF. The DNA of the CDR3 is TGCGCCAGCAGCCCTAGTACTAGCACAGATACGCAGTATTTT.